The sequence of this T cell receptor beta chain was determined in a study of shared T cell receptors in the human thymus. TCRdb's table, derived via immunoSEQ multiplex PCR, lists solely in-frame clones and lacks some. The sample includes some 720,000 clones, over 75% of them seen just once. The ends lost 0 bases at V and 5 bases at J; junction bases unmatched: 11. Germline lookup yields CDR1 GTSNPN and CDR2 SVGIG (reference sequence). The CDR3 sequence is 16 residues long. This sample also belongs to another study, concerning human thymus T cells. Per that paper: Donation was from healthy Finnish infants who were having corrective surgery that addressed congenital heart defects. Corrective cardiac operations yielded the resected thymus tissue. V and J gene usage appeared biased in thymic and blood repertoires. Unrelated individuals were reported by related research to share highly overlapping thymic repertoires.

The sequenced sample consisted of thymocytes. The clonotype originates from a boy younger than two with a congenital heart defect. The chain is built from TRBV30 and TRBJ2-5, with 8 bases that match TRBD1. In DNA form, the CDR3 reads TGTGCCTGGAGTGTAACAGGGGGTTCTCCGATGGAGACCCAGTACTTC. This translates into CAWSVTGGSPMETQYF.